The T cell receptor beta chain under discussion was sequenced for a study of cytomegalovirus exposure and HLA in healthy donors. Study-wide background: An early data release held tens of millions of unique TCRs from HLA-typed donors.

Deletions cut 1 base from V and 6 bases from J, with 4 bases between. The germline CDR1 and CDR2 sequences are SGDLS and YYNGEE. The CDR3 is made up of 12 amino acids. The PCR used 60 Vbeta and 13 Jbeta primers. Assay used: immunoSEQ multiplex PCR; TCRdb lists only in-frame clones, some missing. Counted here are a few hundred thousand clones, approximately 80% occurring once; the ten biggest clones make up around 16%. Study outcomes and limitations: Another analysis was done later, and it associated roughly 15,000 TCR beta sequences with HLA alleles at 0.05 false discovery rate.

This clone occurred once. Its antigen is unidentified. V is TRBV9 and J is TRBJ2-2; no firm D call. The sequence was collected from a man aged 35 to 55 in good health and CMV-seronegative. The sample consisted of PBMCs. The CDR3 loop is CASSVRAGELFF. In nucleotides, the CDR3 is TGTGCCAGCAGCGTACGTGCCGGGGAGCTGTTTTTT. The full variable domain, its missing parts supplied by reference TRBV9 and TRBJ2-2, is DSGVTQTPKHLITATGQRVTLRCSPRSGDLSVYWYQQSLDQGLQFLIQYYNGEERAKGNILERFSAQQFPDLHSELNLSSLELGDSALYFCASSVRAGELFFGEGSRLTVL.